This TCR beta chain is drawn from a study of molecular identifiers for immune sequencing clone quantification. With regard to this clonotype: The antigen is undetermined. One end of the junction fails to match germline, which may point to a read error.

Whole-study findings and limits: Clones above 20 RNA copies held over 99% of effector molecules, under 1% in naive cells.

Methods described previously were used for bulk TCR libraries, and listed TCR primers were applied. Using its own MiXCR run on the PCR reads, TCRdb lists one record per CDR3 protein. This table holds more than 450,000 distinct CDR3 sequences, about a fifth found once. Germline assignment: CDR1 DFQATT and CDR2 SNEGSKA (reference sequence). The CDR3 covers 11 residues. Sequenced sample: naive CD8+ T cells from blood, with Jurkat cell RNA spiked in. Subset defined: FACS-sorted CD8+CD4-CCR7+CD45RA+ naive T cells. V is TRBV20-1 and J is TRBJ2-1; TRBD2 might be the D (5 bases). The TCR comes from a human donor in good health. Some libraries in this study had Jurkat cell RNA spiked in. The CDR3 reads CSARGGFEQSF. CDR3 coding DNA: TGCAGTGCTAGAGGCGGGTTTGAGCAGTCCTTC.